This T cell receptor beta chain was found in a study of T cells after yellow fever vaccination (dated by TCRdb to 2018 to 2020). With respect to the entire study: The SMART-Seq v4 Ultra Low Input RNA kit was used to prepare libraries from fractions with low cell numbers. To follow T-cell clones before and after primary and booster YFV17D yellow fever vaccination, bulk TCR alpha and beta repertoires were sequenced over time. Two healthy male donors made up the cohort, one aged 18 to 30 years and the other aged 30 to 40 years. Bulk PBMC replicates and cell subsets were isolated from blood drawn at multiple timepoints before and after both primary and secondary immunization.

What the work shows at the level of the full study, not this receptor alone: Because the study included only a couple of donors, the extent to which the findings can be generalized is limited. Computational filtering was needed because FACS-sorted repertoires could contain abundant contaminating clonotypes from the bulk population. A small share of clonotypes was detected in both CD4 and CD8 compartments, with the overlap likely arising from convergent recombination. Most clones expanded after primary vaccination were re-detected after the booster (96% of CD4 and approximately 88% of CD8), suggesting broad memory maintenance. The secondary T-cell response was weaker than the primary response but faster, peaking on day 5 instead of day 15.

This clonotype was picked up many times. Its antigen target is currently unknown. No qualities accompany the bases; no much larger clone lies one base away. TCR cDNA was synthesized by 5'RACE template switching, through which a universal primer site and unique molecular identifiers were introduced. Priming of cDNA synthesis was performed from both the TCR alpha and TCR beta constant segments. Libraries were amplified in two PCR steps, with sample barcodes and sequencing adapters added in the second step. Sequencing of libraries was performed on Illumina HiSeq 2500 (2x100 bp) or NovaSeq (2x150 bp). Per the authors' processing: Demultiplexing of reads and collapsing into UMI consensus sequences were performed with MIGEC, and V(D)J alignment was carried out with MiXCR. Using edgeR on replicate PBMC samples, clonotypes were called vaccine-responding if FDR was below 0.01 and the log2 fold change was above 5 up to day 15. CD4 or CD8 identity was assigned to each bulk clonotype according to whether the clonotype was present at higher abundance in the sequenced CD4 repertoire or the sequenced CD8 repertoire. TCRdb took the public reads, trimmed them with fastp at Q25, ran MiXCR for clone calling and kept in-frame beta chains. CDR3 protein sequences are deduplicated, and each keeps its most common genes and DNA. It is TCRdb's table, rather than the study itself, that gives the V and J calls and clone size. Here the sample has roughly 68,000 distinct CDR3 sequences; over 6.5% occur a single time. The ten largest clones capture 30% to 45% of the sample.

From the cysteine up to the phenylalanine, the CDR3 has a length of 14 residues. The kept DNA is CDR3 alone, 42 bases in frame from the first base. V is cut by 7 bases and J by 0 bases, and the space between the germline ends is 13 bases. Reading the label with the study, this specimen's treatment or condition is: live attenuated yellow fever vaccine strain. A standard Ficoll-Paque protocol was used to isolate PBMCs from peripheral blood. CD4 and CD8 T-cell fractions were isolated with Dynabeads CD4 and CD8 positive selection kits. TriZol was used to extract RNA from bulk PBMCs, from CD4 and CD8 fractions, and from dextramer-positive and dextramer-negative fractions.

Sequencing was performed on CD8+ T cells sorted from PBMCs, taken roughly seven weeks after the first yellow fever vaccination. The chain couples TRBV12-3 or TRBV12-4 to TRBJ2-7; the D gene is possibly TRBD1, with 6 bases matching. The source of this sequence is a young man who received the YFV17D yellow fever vaccine. The CDR3 amino acid sequence is: CASKQQGHSYEQYF. In nucleotides, the sequence is TGTGCCAGCAAGCAACAGGGTCACTCCTACGAGCAGTACTTC.